Presented here are 12 T cell receptor beta chains from one specimen sequenced in a study of molecular identifiers for immune sequencing clone quantification. TCRdb itself ran the PCR reads through MiXCR, one entry per CDR3 protein. In the table there are under 600,000 distinct CDR3 sequences, around 23% of which are singletons. What was sequenced was naive CD8+ T cells from blood, with Jurkat cell RNA spiked in. The sample's subset: FACS-sorted CD8+CD4-CCR7+CD45RA+ naive T cells. The receptors here all came from a human donor in good health. Some libraries in this study had Jurkat cell RNA spiked in.

V usage is TRBV11-2 and J usage is TRBJ2-7; 12 nucleotides align to TRBD2. With V trimmed by 0 bases and J by 1 base, 7 bases remained unmatched. From germline, CDR1 is SGHAT and CDR2 FQNNGV. The CDR3 covers 18 residues. DNA of the CDR3: TGTGCCAGCAGCTTAGAGCTAGCGGGAGGGCCTGGTTCCTACGAGCAGTACTTC. Translated: CASSLELAGGPGSYEQYF.

The rearrangement uses TRBV9 and TRBJ2-1; TRBD1 might be the D (5 bases). This CDR3 is built from 12 residues. The V and J ends lost 2 bases and 7 bases respectively, with 7 bases between them. Germline CDR1 reads SGDLS; CDR2 reads YYNGEE. The CDR3 loop is CASSVRANEQFF. CDR3 DNA sequence: TGTGCCAGCAGCGTCAGGGCGAATGAGCAGTTCTTC. Supplemented by reference TRBV9 and TRBJ2-1, the full variable domain reads DSGVTQTPKHLITATGQRVTLRCSPRSGDLSVYWYQQSLDQGLQFLIQYYNGEERAKGNILERFSAQQFPDLHSELNLSSLELGDSALYFCASSVRANEQFFGPGTRLTVL.

The CDR3, as DNA: TGTGCCAGCAGCCAAGATCTGGGACCGCTCGGCGAGCAGTACTTC. Translating it yields CASSQDLGPLGEQYF. The genes are TRBV3-1 and TRBJ2-7, with D possibly being TRBD1 or TRBD2 (5 bases each). Per the germline V gene, CDR1 is LGHDT and CDR2 is YNNKEL (reference sequence). With 0 bases removed from V and 6 bases from J, the gap between germline ends came to 15 bases. CDR3 size: 15 residues.

The chain links TRBV28 to TRBJ2-2; unclear D gene. Between the trimmed V and J ends, which lost 3 bases and 5 bases, there was a span of 7 bases. Germline CDR1 reads MDHEN; CDR2 reads SYDVKM. CDR3 length: 13 amino acids. As DNA, the CDR3 is TGTGCCAGCAGTTTCGCGATTACCGGGGAGCTGTTTTTT. Its translation: CASSFAITGELFF.

This clonotype was seen more than once but under ten times. The chain couples TRBV29-1 to TRBJ2-3; D possibly matches TRBD1 or TRBD2 (5 bases each). With 4 bases removed from V and 3 bases from J, the gap between germline ends came to 11 bases. This CDR3 has 13 amino acids. CDR1 SQVTM and CDR2 ANQGSEA come from the germline V gene. The CDR3 region is CSVVVGDTDTQYF. The CDR3 nucleotides read TGCAGCGTTGTGGTGGGGGATACAGATACGCAGTATTTT.

The chain links TRBV7-9 to TRBJ2-5; possible D gene TRBD1, 5 bases. This CDR3 has 14 amino acids. Trimming stripped 7 bases from V and 4 bases from J, with 16 bases between. Germline V gives CDR1 SEHNR, CDR2 FQNEAQ (reference sequence). This chain's CDR3 is CASTYPQGSETQYF. The CDR3 DNA sequence: TGTGCCAGCACCTACCCCCAGGGTTCAGAGACCCAGTACTTC.

About this clonotype itself: It may be a read error: a sequence one base away is much more abundant. The chain recombines TRBV29-1 with TRBJ1-2, with TRBD1 matching over 9 bases. Germline loops: CDR1 SQVTM, CDR2 ANQGSEA. This CDR3 has 13 amino acids. V shed 7 bases, J shed 8 bases, and the junction held 11 bases outside the gene matches. The CDR3 DNA reads TGCAGCGCTGTCGACGGACAGGGGCGAGGCTACACCTTC. Translated, it gives CSAVDGQGRGYTF.

This clonotype was detected a few times. A read error may produce the germline difference seen at one junction end. The chain is built from TRBV4-3 and TRBJ2-1; 8 bases align to TRBD2. Germline values: CDR1 LGHNA, CDR2 YSLEER. CDR3 length equals 16 residues. For the CDR3, the DNA is TGCGCCAGCAGCCAAGATCCAGCGGGAGCTTACAGTGAGCAGTTCTTC. It yields the protein CASSQDPAGAYSEQFF.

V gene TRBV9 combines with J gene TRBJ2-3, with a weak D call TRBD1 (6 bases). The V gene's germline CDR1 is SGDLS and CDR2 YYNGEE. V was pared by 0 bases and J by 4 bases, with 15 bases between. The CDR3 runs 16 residues. CDR3 loop: CASSVAGVLPPDTQYF. As DNA, the CDR3 is TGTGCCAGCAGCGTAGCAGGGGTTCTACCTCCAGATACGCAGTATTTT.

DNA for the CDR3: TGCAGTGCCATACTAGCGGGTTACGAGCAGTACTTC. This translates into CSAILAGYEQYF. This sequence joins TRBV20-1 and TRBJ2-7; 9 bases agree with TRBD2. V gave up 6 bases and J gave up 4 bases; unmatched junction bases: 4. CDR1 DFQATT and CDR2 SNEGSKA come from the germline V gene (reference sequence). CDR3 length: 12 residues.

The gene calls are TRBV12-3 or TRBV12-4 and TRBJ2-1; D possibly corresponds to TRBD2 (6 bases). This CDR3 has 13 residues. Trimming stripped 8 bases from V and 5 bases from J, with 13 bases between. CDR3 residues: CASGGKVHNEQFF. The CDR3 nucleotides read TGTGCCAGCGGGGGGAAGGTACACAATGAGCAGTTCTTC.

A few counts support this clonotype. The CDR3 nucleotides read TGTGCCAGCAGCTCTCTCCACAGCCATCAAGAGACCCAGTACTTC. As protein: CASSSLHSHQETQYF. The V call is TRBV3-1, the J call TRBJ2-5; no reliable D call. Germline V gene sequence: CDR1 LGHDT, CDR2 YNNKEL (reference sequence). The CDR3 is 15 amino acids. Between the trimmed V and J ends, which lost 5 bases and 2 bases, there was a span of 15 bases.